These T cell receptor beta chains were read from a single sample in a study of shared clonotypes between healthy human individuals. Only in-frame clones appear in the TCRdb table, and some are missing; sequencing was by immunoSEQ multiplex PCR. The table includes about a million clones, roughly 77% detected once. The sequenced sample consisted of memory CD4+ T cells from PBMCs. The receptors stem from a young man in good health. Some clones in this sample may be carry-over from other donors' samples. Each CDR3 is given with its conserved first and last residue. Each record gives: clone size, J gene, V gene, D gene, CDR3 DNA, CDR3 protein. The D gene is left open where the match is weak. Size is omitted from some rows. Given values are once, few, many or a class for expanded clones.

- | TRBJ1-1 | TRBV7-2 | TRBD1 | TGTGCCAGCAGCATACACAGGGGGCCGAGCACTGAAGCTTTCTTT | CASSIHRGPSTEAFF
- | TRBJ2-1 | TRBV2 | - | TGTGCCAGCAGTGAATACGGGAGAGGCGACAATGAGCAGTTCTTC | CASSEYGRGDNEQFF
- | TRBJ2-5 | TRBV11-2 | - | TGTGCCAGCAGCGCAAGGGAGACCCAGTACTTC | CASSARETQYF
- | TRBJ2-2 | TRBV11-2 | TRBD2 | TGTGCCAGCAGCCTACGTGGTGCTAGCGGGAGGACCGGGGAGCTGTTTTTT | CASSLRGASGRTGELFF
once | TRBJ2-2 | TRBV11-2 | TRBD2 | TGTGCCAGCAGACCAAACTATAGCGGGATGGGGACCGGGGAGCTGTTTTTT | CASRPNYSGMGTGELFF
- | TRBJ2-7 | TRBV9 | - | TGTGCCAGCAGCGTATCTCACGCAGCCTACGAGCAGTACTTC | CASSVSHAAYEQYF
few | TRBJ2-1 | TRBV9 | TRBD1 | TGTGCCAGCAGCGGTACAGGGGAAGGTGAGCAGTTCTTC | CASSGTGEGEQFF
few | TRBJ1-1 | TRBV30 | - | TGTGCCCGGGGACGGCTAGCTAACACTGAAGCTTTCTTT | CARGRLANTEAFF
once | TRBJ1-1 | TRBV19 | TRBD1 | TGTGCCAGTAGGGGACAGGGGGCGTCTGAAGCTTTCTTT | CASRGQGASEAFF
- | TRBJ1-2 | TRBV28 | - | TGTGCCAGCAGTTTATCGTTCGGCAGCAACTATGGCTACACCTTC | CASSLSFGSNYGYTF
- | TRBJ1-2 | TRBV9 | TRBD1 | TGTGCCAGCAGCGACCGAGGGACAGTAGGAGGCTACACCTTC | CASSDRGTVGGYTF
- | TRBJ1-1 | TRBV2 | TRBD1 | TGTGCCAGCAGCCGACAGGGGGCGGACACTGAAGCTTTCTTT | CASSRQGADTEAFF
- | TRBJ2-3 | TRBV5-1 | - | TGCGCCAGCAGCTTTATGCTGGCAGGGAGCACAGATACGCAGTATTTT | CASSFMLAGSTDTQYF
- | TRBJ1-1 | TRBV5-1 | - | TGCGCCAGCAGCTTGGTCGGGGGTAGGGACACTGAAGCTTTCTTT | CASSLVGGRDTEAFF
many | TRBJ2-1 | TRBV28 | TRBD1 | TGTGCCAGCAGTCCACAACCCGGACAGGGAAGGAATGAGCAGTTCTTC | CASSPQPGQGRNEQFF
- | TRBJ1-2 | TRBV5-4 | TRBD1 | TGTGCCAGCAGCTTGGTGGGACAGATTAACTATGGCTACACCTTC | CASSLVGQINYGYTF
- | TRBJ2-5 | TRBV5-4 | - | TGTGCCAGCAGCGGACGTTCTCGGGTTGGTGAGACCCAGTACTTC | CASSGRSRVGETQYF
- | TRBJ1-1 | TRBV19 | TRBD1 | TGTGCCAGTAGTCCCAGGGGGCTCGGGAGGGCTTTCTTT | CASSPRGLGRAFF
- | TRBJ1-1 | TRBV28 | - | TGTGCCAGCAGTTTGGGCGGAGGAGATGAAGCTTTCTTT | CASSLGGGDEAFF
- | TRBJ2-7 | TRBV5-1 | TRBD1 | TGCGCCAGCAGCTTGTTGATCACAGGGGACTACGAGCAGTACTTC | CASSLLITGDYEQYF
once | TRBJ2-1 | TRBV7-2 | TRBD1 | TGTGCCAGCAGCGCCCCTCGAAGGGACAGTATTTACAATGAGCAGTTCTTC | CASSAPRRDSIYNEQFF
- | TRBJ1-1 | TRBV9 | TRBD1 | TGTGCCAGCATGGGACAGGGGGGCACTGAAGCTTTCTTT | CASMGQGGTEAFF
- | TRBJ1-1 | TRBV30 | - | TGTGCCTGGAGTGTCAGGGGCACTGAAGCTTTCTTT | CAWSVRGTEAFF
- | TRBJ2-7 | TRBV6-5 | - | TGTGCCAGCAGATGGGACTCGAGGAGCTCCTACGAGCAGTACTTC | CASRWDSRSSYEQYF
- | TRBJ2-5 | TRBV18 | - | TGTGCCAGCTCACCACCTGGGGGCGGAACGGAGACCCAGTACTTC | CASSPPGGGTETQYF
- | TRBJ1-5 | TRBV4-1 | TRBD1 | TGCGCCAGCAGCCAAGGGCGGACAGGGGATCAGCCCCAGCATTTT | CASSQGRTGDQPQHF
- | TRBJ1-5 | TRBV7-6 | - | TGTGCCAGCAGCTTAGCGCAGGGCGATCAGCCCCAGCATTTT | CASSLAQGDQPQHF
few | TRBJ2-7 | TRBV10-3 | TRBD1 | TGTGCCATCAGCCTGACAGGGCCCCCGTCCTACTACGAGCAGTACTTC | CAISLTGPPSYYEQYF
once | TRBJ1-2 | TRBV28 | TRBD1 | TGTGCCAGCAGTACCAAGGGGGCATGGGGCTACACCTTC | CASSTKGAWGYTF
- | TRBJ2-1 | TRBV10-3 | - | TGTGCCATCAGCGAGGGGGACTTCTCCTACAATGAGCAGTTCTTC | CAISEGDFSYNEQFF
- | TRBJ1-1 | TRBV27 | - | TGTGCCAGCAGTTTAATTAATCAGGGCGGCACTGAAGCTTTCTTT | CASSLINQGGTEAFF
- | TRBJ2-7 | TRBV7-2 | TRBD2 | TGTGCCAGCAGCTTAGCCGGGAGGGCCGCCGAGCAGTACTTC | CASSLAGRAAEQYF
few | TRBJ2-4 | TRBV5-4 | - | TGTGCCAGCAGCTTGGGGGTAGCCAAAAACATTCAGTACTTC | CASSLGVAKNIQYF
once | TRBJ2-7 | TRBV14 | - | TGTGCCAGCAGCCAACCGGACCTGGGGGAGCAGTACTTC | CASSQPDLGEQYF
- | TRBJ2-2 | TRBV12-5 | - | TGTGCTAGTGGTTTGGAGGAGGGGACCGGGGAGCTGTTTTTT | CASGLEEGTGELFF
- | TRBJ2-5 | TRBV27 | - | TGTGCCAGCAGTTACTCAGGGCTTGAGACCCAGTACTTC | CASSYSGLETQYF
- | TRBJ2-5 | TRBV7-9 | TRBD1 | TGTGCCAGCAGCTACTACCCAGACAGGGAAGAGACCCAGTACTTC | CASSYYPDREETQYF
few | TRBJ1-5 | TRBV6-5 | - | TGTGCCAGCAGGGCAGGGGATCAGCCCCAGCATTTT | CASRAGDQPQHF
- | TRBJ2-2 | TRBV7-3 | - | TGTGCCAGCAGCCCAAGTCGGGACACCGGGGAGCTGTTTTTT | CASSPSRDTGELFF
- | TRBJ1-1 | TRBV29-1 | - | TGCAGCGGCGGGGAGGAGAACACTGAAGCTTTCTTT | CSGGEENTEAFF
- | TRBJ2-3 | TRBV30 | TRBD2 | TGTGCCTGGAGGTTGGGGAGGGAGGCAGATACGCAGTATTTT | CAWRLGREADTQYF
- | TRBJ1-6 | TRBV9 | - | TGTGCCAGCAGCGTAGGACAGATCAATTCACCCCTCCACTTT | CASSVGQINSPLHF
- | TRBJ1-2 | TRBV6-4 | - | TGTGCCAGCAGTGAGTTTAGGGTCGATGGCTACACCTTC | CASSEFRVDGYTF
- | TRBJ1-2 | TRBV25-1 | - | TGTGCCAGCAGTGAACGGGCCCTGGGCTACACCTTC | CASSERALGYTF
- | TRBJ2-7 | TRBV5-1 | TRBD1 | TGCGCCAGCAGCCCCATTGGGCAGGGGGCTGGCGAGCAGTACTTC | CASSPIGQGAGEQYF
- | TRBJ2-4 | TRBV27 | TRBD2 | TGTGCCAGCAGTTACCTTAGCGGGAGTTCACCCAAAAACATTCAGTACTTC | CASSYLSGSSPKNIQYF
- | TRBJ2-7 | TRBV7-6 | - | TGTGCCAGCAGCTTACAGGAGGGACCTTACGAGCAGTACTTC | CASSLQEGPYEQYF
few | TRBJ2-2 | TRBV4-1 | TRBD2 | TGCGCCAGCAGCCAAGATCCTACGGGACTAGCGGGAGCGAACACCGGGGAGCTGTTTTTT | CASSQDPTGLAGANTGELFF
- | TRBJ1-5 | TRBV28 | - | TGTGCCAGCAGTTTCAGGAATCTAGACAGTTATAGCAATCAGCCCCAGCATTTT | CASSFRNLDSYSNQPQHF
- | TRBJ2-3 | TRBV6-1 | - | TGTGCCAGCAGCGAGGGGCAAGCCACAGATACGCAGTATTTT | CASSEGQATDTQYF
once | TRBJ1-5 | TRBV29-1 | TRBD1 | TGCAGCGTCGCTCAGGGGGCAAATCAGCCCCAGCATTTT | CSVAQGANQPQHF
- | TRBJ2-3 | TRBV6-6 | - | TGTGCCAGCACCCCCAGTGGGGCGGATACGCAGTATTTT | CASTPSGADTQYF
- | TRBJ2-3 | TRBV25-1 | - | TGTGCCAGCAGTGGGGCAGGGGCCGGGTTCGATACGCAGTATTTT | CASSGAGAGFDTQYF
- | TRBJ2-5 | TRBV30 | - | TGTGCCTGGAGTCCCAGTAGAGAGACCCAGTACTTC | CAWSPSRETQYF